This TCR beta chain was retrieved from a study of shared clonotypes between healthy human individuals. Study-wide context: The donors, two women and a few men, were aged 18 to 49.

Healthy and HIV-negative, the adult donors had no recent acute infections or vaccinations. TCRdb keeps only in-frame clones here, not all; method: immunoSEQ multiplex PCR. In the table there are 450,000 to 500,000 clones, around four fifths of which are singletons. Remarks on this clone: Its specificity is unknown.

V trimming: 1 base; J trimming: 5 bases; junction bases outside the gene matches: 8. This CDR3 spans 16 amino acids. The V gene's germline CDR1 is SGHRS and CDR2 YFSETQ. Study results and caveats: There were few donors, and this limited the genetic and exposure-history diversity represented.

Sample: PBMCs. This TCR was sampled from a woman in her thirties or forties in good health. Some clones in this sample may be carry-over from other donors' samples. The chain links TRBV5-1 to TRBJ2-3; TRBD1 matches at 9 bases. CDR3 sequence: CASSLRGDRDGDTQYF. Written as DNA, the CDR3 is TGCGCCAGCAGCTTGAGAGGGGACAGGGATGGAGATACGCAGTATTTT.